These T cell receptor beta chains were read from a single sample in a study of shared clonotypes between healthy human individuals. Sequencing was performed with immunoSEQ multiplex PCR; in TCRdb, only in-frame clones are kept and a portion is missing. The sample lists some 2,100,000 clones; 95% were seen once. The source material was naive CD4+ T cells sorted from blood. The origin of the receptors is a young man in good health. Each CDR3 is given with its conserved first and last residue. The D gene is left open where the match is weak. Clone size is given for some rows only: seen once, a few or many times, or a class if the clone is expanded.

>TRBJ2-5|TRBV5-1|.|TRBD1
CASSTGTGRETQYF
TGCGCCAGCAGCACCGGGACAGGGCGCGAGACCCAGTACTTC
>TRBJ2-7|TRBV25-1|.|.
CASSPNPVTYEQYF
TGTGCCAGCAGCCCTAACCCCGTGACCTACGAGCAGTACTTC
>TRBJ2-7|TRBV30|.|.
CAWSATWFYEQYF
TGTGCCTGGAGTGCTACCTGGTTTTACGAGCAGTACTTC
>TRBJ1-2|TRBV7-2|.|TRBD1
CASSSRTGDYYGYTF
TGTGCCAGCAGCTCCCGGACAGGGGATTACTATGGCTACACCTTC
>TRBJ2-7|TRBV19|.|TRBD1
CASSTRDRGSSYEQYF
TGTGCCAGTAGTACCAGGGACAGGGGAAGCTCCTACGAGCAGTACTTC
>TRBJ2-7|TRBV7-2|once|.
CASSPGGPGVYEQYF
TGTGCCAGCAGCCCCGGAGGGCCGGGGGTCTACGAGCAGTACTTC
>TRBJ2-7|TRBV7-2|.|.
CASSLEGGRGGEQYF
TGTGCCAGCAGCTTAGAGGGAGGCAGGGGAGGCGAGCAGTACTTC
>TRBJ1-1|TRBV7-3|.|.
CASRQRNQGRTEAFF
TGTGCCAGCAGACAAAGGAACCAGGGGCGGACTGAAGCTTTCTTT
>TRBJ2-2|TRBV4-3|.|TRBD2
CASRPGLAGIGELFF
TGCGCCAGCCGACCGGGACTAGCGGGTATCGGGGAGCTGTTTTTT
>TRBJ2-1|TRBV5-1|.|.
CASSLDLLEQFF
TGCGCCAGCAGCTTGGATTTGCTTGAGCAGTTCTTC
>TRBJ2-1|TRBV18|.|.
CASSPLARGNEQFF
TGTGCCAGCTCACCTCTCGCCAGGGGCAATGAGCAGTTCTTC
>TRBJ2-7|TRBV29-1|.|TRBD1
CSVTGGYPTYEQYF
TGCAGCGTTACAGGGGGTTACCCCACCTACGAGCAGTACTTC
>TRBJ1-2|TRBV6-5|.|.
CASSYLQGGYGYTF
TGTGCCAGCAGTTACTTACAGGGTGGCTATGGCTACACCTTC
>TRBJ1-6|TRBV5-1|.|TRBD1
CASRPGQGGEKSYNSPLHF
TGCGCCAGCAGACCCGGACAGGGAGGGGAGAAATCCTATAATTCACCCCTCCACTTT
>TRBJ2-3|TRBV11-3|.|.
CASSNGQSTDTQYF
TGTGCCAGCAGCAACGGACAGTCCACAGATACGCAGTATTTT
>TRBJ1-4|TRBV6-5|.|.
CASSEQGGKLFF
TGTGCCAGCAGCGAACAGGGAGGAAAACTGTTTTTT
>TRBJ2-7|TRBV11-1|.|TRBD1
CASSLLQGSSYEQYF
TGTGCCAGCAGCTTACTACAGGGGAGCTCCTACGAGCAGTACTTC
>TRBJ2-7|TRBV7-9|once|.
CASSLELGSEQYF
TGTGCCAGCAGCTTAGAACTGGGTTCCGAGCAGTACTTC
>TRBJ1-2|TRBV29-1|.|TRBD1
CSVAQGAGYGYTF
TGCAGCGTTGCACAGGGGGCGGGTTATGGCTACACCTTC
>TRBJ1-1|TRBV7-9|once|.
CASSRWGNTEAFF
TGTGCCAGCAGCCGGTGGGGGAACACTGAAGCTTTCTTT
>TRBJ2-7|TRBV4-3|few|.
CASSQDRGYEQYF
TGCGCCAGCAGCCAAGACAGGGGTTACGAGCAGTACTTC
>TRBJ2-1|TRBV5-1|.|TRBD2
CASSLALAGAYNEQFF
TGCGCCAGCAGCTTGGCCTTAGCGGGAGCCTACAATGAGCAGTTCTTC
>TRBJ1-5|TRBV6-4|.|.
CASSQPQHF
TGTGCCAGCAGTCAGCCCCAGCATTTT
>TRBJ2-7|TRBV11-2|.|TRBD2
CASSLDPGTTMEQYF
TGTGCCAGCAGCTTAGATCCCGGGACTACTATGGAGCAGTACTTC
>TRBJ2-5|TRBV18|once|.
CASSLLQLSETQYF
TGTGCCAGCTCATTATTGCAGCTGTCAGAGACCCAGTACTTC
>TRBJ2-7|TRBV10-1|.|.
CASGPDSYEQYF
TGCGCCAGCGGCCCGGATTCCTACGAGCAGTACTTC
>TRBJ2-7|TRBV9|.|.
CASSEGPGSYEQYF
TGTGCCAGCAGCGAGGGGCCTGGCTCCTACGAGCAGTACTTC
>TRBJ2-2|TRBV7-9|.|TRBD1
CATPGQGDTGELFF
TGTGCCACCCCGGGACAGGGAGACACCGGGGAGCTGTTTTTT
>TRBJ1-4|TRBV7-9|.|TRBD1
CASSLTGTAVATNEKLFF
TGTGCCAGCAGCCTCACCGGGACAGCGGTTGCAACTAATGAAAAACTGTTTTTT
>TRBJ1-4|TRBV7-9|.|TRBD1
CASSSGGLNEKLFF
TGTGCCAGCAGCTCAGGGGGCCTGAATGAAAAACTGTTTTTT
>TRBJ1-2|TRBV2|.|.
CASREAGAGGYTF
TGTGCCAGCAGGGAGGCAGGGGCGGGCGGCTACACCTTC
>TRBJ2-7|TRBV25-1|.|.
CASSELDSSYEQYF
TGTGCCAGCAGTGAACTCGACAGCTCCTACGAGCAGTACTTC
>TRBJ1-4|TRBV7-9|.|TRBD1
CASSLSGGEKLFF
TGTGCCAGCAGCTTATCAGGGGGTGAAAAACTGTTTTTT